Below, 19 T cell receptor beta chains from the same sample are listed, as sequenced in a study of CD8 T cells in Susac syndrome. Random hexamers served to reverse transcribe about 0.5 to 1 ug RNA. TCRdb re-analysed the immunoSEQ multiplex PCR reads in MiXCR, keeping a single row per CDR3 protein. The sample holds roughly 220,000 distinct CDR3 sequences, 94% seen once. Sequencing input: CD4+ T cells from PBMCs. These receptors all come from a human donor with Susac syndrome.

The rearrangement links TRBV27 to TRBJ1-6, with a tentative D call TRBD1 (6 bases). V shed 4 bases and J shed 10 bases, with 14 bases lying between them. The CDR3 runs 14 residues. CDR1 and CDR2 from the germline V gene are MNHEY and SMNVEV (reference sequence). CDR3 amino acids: CASSYRVIGSPLHF. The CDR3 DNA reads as TGTGCCAGCAGTTACAGGGTGATAGGATCACCCCTCCACTTT.

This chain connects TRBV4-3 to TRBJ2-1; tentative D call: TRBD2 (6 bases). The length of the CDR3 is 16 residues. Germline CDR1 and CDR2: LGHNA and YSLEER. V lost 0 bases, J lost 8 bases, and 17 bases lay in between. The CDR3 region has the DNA TGCGCCAGCAGCCAAGAGGCAACTAGCCGGAGGCATGAGCAGTTCTTC. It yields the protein CASSQEATSRRHEQFF.

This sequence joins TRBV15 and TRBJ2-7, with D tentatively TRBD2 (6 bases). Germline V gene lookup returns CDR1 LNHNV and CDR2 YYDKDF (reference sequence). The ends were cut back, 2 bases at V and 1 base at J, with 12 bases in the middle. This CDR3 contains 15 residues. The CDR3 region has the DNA TGTGCCACCAGCAGATACGGCGGGGAGTCCTACGAGCAGTACTTC. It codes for CATSRYGGESYEQYF.

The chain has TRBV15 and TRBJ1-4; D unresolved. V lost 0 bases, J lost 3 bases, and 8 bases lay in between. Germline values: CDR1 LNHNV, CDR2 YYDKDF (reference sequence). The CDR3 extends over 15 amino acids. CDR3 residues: CATSRDGVANEKLFF. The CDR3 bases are TGTGCCACCAGCAGAGATGGGGTGGCTAATGAAAAACTGTTTTTT. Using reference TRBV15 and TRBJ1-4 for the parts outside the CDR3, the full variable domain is DAMVIQNPRYQVTQFGKPVTLSCSQTLNHNVMYWYQQKSSQAPKLLFHYYDKDFNNEADTPDNFQSRRPNTSFCFLDIRSPGLGDTAMYLCATSRDGVANEKLFFGSGTQLSVL.

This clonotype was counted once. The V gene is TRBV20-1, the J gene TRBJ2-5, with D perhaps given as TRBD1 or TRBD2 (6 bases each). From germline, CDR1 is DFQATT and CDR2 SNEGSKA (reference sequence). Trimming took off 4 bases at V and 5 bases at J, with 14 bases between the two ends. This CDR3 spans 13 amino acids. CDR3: CSANTGAPETQYF. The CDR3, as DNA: TGCAGTGCTAATACGGGGGCCCCCGAGACCCAGTACTTC.

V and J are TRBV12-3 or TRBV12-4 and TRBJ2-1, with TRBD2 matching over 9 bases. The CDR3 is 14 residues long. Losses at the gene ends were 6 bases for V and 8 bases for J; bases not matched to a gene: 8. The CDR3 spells CASRPSGGSDEQFF. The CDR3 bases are TGTGCCAGCAGGCCAAGCGGGGGGTCCGATGAGCAGTTCTTC.

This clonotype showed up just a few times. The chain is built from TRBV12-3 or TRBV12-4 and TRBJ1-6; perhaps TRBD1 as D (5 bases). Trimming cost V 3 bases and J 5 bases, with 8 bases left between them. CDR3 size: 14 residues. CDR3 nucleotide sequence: TGTGCCAGCAGTTTGTCAGGGAATAATTCACCCCTCCACTTT. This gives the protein CASSLSGNNSPLHF.

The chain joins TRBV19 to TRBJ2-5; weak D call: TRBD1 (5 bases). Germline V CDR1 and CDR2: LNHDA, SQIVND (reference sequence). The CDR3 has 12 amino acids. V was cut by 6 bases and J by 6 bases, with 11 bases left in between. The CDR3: CASSPDRKTQYF. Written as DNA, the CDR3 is TGTGCCAGTAGCCCAGACAGAAAGACCCAGTACTTC.

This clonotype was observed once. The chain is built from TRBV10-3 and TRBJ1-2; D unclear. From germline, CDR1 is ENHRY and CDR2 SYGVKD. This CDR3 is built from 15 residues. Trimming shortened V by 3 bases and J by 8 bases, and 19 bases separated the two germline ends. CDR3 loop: CAISDSSNGREGYTF. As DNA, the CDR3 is TGTGCCATCAGTGACTCCAGTAATGGGAGGGAAGGCTACACCTTC.

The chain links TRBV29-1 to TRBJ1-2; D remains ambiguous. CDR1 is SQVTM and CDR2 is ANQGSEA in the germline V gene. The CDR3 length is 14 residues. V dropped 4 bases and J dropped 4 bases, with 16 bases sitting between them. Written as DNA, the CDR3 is TGCAGCGTTGGCCACATGGATTCTCTCTATGGCTACACCTTC. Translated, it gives CSVGHMDSLYGYTF. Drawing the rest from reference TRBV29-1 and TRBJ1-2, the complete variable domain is SAVISQKPSRDICQRGTSLTIQCQVDSQVTMMFWYRQQPGQSLTLIATANQGSEATYESGFVIDKFPISRPNLTFSTLTVSNMSPEDSSIYLCSVGHMDSLYGYTFGSGTRLTVV.

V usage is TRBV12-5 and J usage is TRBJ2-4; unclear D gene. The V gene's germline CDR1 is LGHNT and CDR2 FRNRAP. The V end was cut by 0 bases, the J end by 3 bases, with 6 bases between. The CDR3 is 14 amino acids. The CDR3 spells CASGLVLYKNIQYF. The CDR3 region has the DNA TGTGCTAGTGGTTTGGTACTCTACAAAAACATTCAGTACTTC.

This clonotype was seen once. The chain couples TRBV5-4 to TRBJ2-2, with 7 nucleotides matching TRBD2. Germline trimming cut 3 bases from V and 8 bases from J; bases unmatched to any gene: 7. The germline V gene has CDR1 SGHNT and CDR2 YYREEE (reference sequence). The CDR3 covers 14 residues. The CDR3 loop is CASSSSGAYGELFF. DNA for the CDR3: TGTGCCAGCAGCTCGAGCGGGGCTTATGGGGAGCTGTTTTTT.

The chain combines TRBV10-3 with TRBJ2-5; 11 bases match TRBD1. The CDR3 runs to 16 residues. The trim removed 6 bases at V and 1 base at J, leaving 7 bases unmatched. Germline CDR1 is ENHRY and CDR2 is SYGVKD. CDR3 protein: CAISSLGTGGQETQYF. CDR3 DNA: TGTGCCATCAGCTCCCTCGGGACAGGGGGCCAAGAGACCCAGTACTTC.

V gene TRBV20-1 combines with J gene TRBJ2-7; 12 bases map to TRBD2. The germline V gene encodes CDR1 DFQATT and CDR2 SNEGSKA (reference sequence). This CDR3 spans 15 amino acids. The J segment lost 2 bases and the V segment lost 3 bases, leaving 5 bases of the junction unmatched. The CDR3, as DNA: TGCAGTGCTAGTACTAGCGGGGGGTTTACCTACGAGCAGTACTTC. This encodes CSASTSGGFTYEQYF.

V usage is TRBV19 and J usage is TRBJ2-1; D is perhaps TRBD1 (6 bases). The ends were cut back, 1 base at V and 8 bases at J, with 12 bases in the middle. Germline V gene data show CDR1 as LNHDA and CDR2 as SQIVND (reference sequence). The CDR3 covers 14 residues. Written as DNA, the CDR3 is TGTGCCAGTAGTATAGGCAGGGGTTTCGATGAGCAGTTCTTC. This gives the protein CASSIGRGFDEQFF. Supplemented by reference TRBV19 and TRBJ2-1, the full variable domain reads DGGITQSPKYLFRKEGQNVTLSCEQNLNHDAMYWYRQDPGQGLRLIYYSQIVNDFQKGDIAEGYSVSREKKESFPLTVTSAQKNPTAFYLCASSIGRGFDEQFFGPGTRLTVL.

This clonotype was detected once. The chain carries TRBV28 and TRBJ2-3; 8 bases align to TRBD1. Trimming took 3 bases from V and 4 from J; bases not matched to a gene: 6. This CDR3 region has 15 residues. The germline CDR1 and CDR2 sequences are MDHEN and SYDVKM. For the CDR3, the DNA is TGTGCCAGCAGTTTCCAGGGGGCCGGATCAGATACGCAGTATTTT. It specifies CASSFQGAGSDTQYF.

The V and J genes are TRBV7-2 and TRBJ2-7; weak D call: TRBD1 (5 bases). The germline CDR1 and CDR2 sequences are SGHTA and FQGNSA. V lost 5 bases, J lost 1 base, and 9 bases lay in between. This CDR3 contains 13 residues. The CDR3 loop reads CASSQGVSYEQYF. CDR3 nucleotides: TGTGCCAGCAGCCAAGGGGTTTCCTACGAGCAGTACTTC.

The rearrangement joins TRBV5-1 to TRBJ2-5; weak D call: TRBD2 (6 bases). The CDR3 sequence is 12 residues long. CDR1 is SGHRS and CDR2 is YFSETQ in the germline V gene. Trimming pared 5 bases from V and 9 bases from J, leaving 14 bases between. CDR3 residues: CASSGDSNPQYF. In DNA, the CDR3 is TGCGCCAGCAGTGGGGACTCTAACCCCCAGTACTTC.

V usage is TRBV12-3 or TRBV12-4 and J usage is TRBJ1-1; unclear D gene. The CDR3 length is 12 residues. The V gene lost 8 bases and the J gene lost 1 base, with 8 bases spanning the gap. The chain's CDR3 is CASGQENTEAFF. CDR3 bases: TGTGCCAGCGGCCAAGAGAACACTGAAGCTTTCTTT.